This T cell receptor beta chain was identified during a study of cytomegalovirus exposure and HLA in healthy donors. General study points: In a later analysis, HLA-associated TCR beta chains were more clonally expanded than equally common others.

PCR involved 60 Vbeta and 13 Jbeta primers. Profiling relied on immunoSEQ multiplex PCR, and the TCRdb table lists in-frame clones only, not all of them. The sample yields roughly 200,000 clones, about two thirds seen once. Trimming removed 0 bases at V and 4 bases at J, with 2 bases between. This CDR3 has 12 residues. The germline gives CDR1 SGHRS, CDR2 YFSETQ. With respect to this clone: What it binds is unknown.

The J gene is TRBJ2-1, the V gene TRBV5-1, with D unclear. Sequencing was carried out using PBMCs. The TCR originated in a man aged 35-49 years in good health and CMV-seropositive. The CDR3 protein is CASSLAYNEQFF. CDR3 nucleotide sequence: TGCGCCAGCAGCTTGGCTTACAATGAGCAGTTCTTC.